This T cell receptor beta chain was documented in a study of cytomegalovirus exposure and HLA in healthy donors (dated by TCRdb to between 2016 and 2019). In the study overall: An earlier analysis of roughly 630 of the donors reported 250 to 350 Gb of sequence data and 117 million unique TCR beta sequences from about 180 million T cells. The later analysis used no new phenotypic data to find candidate immune exposures, relying instead on TCR beta sequences and their occurrence across donors. The study profiled the T cell repertoires of hundreds of subjects by immunosequencing and related them to cytomegalovirus serostatus. Class I and class II HLA loci were covered by the typing at four-digit resolution. The genetic ancestry cluster associated with self-reported Caucasian donors included 65% to 90% of the roughly 400 genotyped donors. A later genetic analysis used genome-wide SNP genotypes for about 65% of the 666 donors, treating that subset as a discovery cohort. Every repertoire in the discovery cohort had been generated on one and the same sequencing platform. Alongside the repertoire data, information on donor age, sex, ethnicity and CMV serostatus was compiled. The study combined high-throughput TCR immunosequencing, statistical association of individual TCRs with disease status, and machine learning to predict cytomegalovirus infection status. The study was designed to test whether signatures of past pathogen exposure could be identified by cataloging public T cell receptors. About 5 DR-DQ haplotypes were handled as single units for association and clustering, since linkage in the cohort was strong. A later analysis re-examined previously published TCR beta repertoires from just over 650 donors and added high-resolution HLA genotyping to investigate patterns of TCR occurrence. An early release that covered about 640 HLA-typed donors contained about 300 gigabases of sequencing data and roughly 84 million unique TCR sequences. An earlier analysis of fewer than 700 of the donors applied high-throughput TCR beta sequencing to assess whether each TCR beta V gene segment acted as functional or pseudogenic. Among about 410 genotyped donors of the cohort, an average of around 250,000 unique TCR beta nucleotide sequences was sequenced per donor, of which about 18% were non-productive. The number of typed donors differed by locus: about 629-630 for A, B, C, DRB1 and DQB1; 500 to 550 for DQA1; approximately 600 for DPA1; and roughly 470 for DPB1. A separate validation cohort of over 95 different subjects was used in addition to the approximately 670-subject first cohort. The paper's findings and limits, for the study overall: In an earlier analysis of some 500 of the donors, most TCR beta V segments appeared in productive rearrangements about 87% or about 30% of the time, broadly matching IMGT annotations. Cytomegalovirus status was reported to be diagnosed by the classifier with high specificity and sensitivity in both the original and validation cohorts. Some IMGT-functional V segments, including TRBV6-2 and TRBV6-3, could not be told apart with the 87-base-pair reads, so those segments were excluded. Assigning TCR associations to individual alleles was difficult when HLA alleles, especially DR and DQ, strongly co-occurred. A later genetic analysis reported fewer N-insertions in productive TCRs among donors in an Asian-associated ancestry cluster than the 666-donor mean. Most TCR sequences were observed very rarely across donors, whereas some public TCRs were present in many individuals. The study listed 164 TCR beta chains as associated with cytomegalovirus. In a later analysis, TCR association rates were found to vary across HLA loci, with the most associated TCRs seen for DRB1 alleles and the fewest for HLA-C alleles. It was suggested by the authors that the approach could potentially be generalized to other disease states and immunological phenotypes. A cluster of highly shared sequence variants was judged likely to be a technical artifact of the sequencing pipeline. Roughly uniform sequencing depth across donors was assumed in presence/absence analyses, although this assumption may not hold. According to a later analysis, most CMV-associated TCR beta chains appeared to be HLA-restricted, and the HLA associations seemed to be driven largely by CMV exposure. Linkage disequilibrium might explain the correlated functional status among segregating V segments, but an unknown experimental factor could not be ruled out. V-gene and J-gene trimming of TCR beta chains was associated with a missense DCLRE1C variant in a later genetic analysis, and the association was replicated in an independent cohort. According to a later analysis, parvovirus B19, influenza, CMV and Epstein-Barr virus appeared linked to several top co-occurrence clusters. The only immune exposure information available for the cohort was CMV serostatus. Only TCR beta chains were sequenced in this cohort, and the absence of alpha or paired-chain data limited detectable features. Because counts were too low, 15 to 20 rarely observed V segments, including chromosome 9 orphons, were left out of the earlier analysis of approximately 500 of the donors. Because HLA typing was unavailable for some donors at each locus, only the typed subset was used in association tests. A later analysis found that HLA-associated TCR beta chains were more clonally expanded and had lower generation probabilities than equally common non-associated chains. A further reported finding was that TCR beta sequences accurately predicted the HLA-A and HLA-B alleles for most subjects in the first cohort. Three of the identified cytomegalovirus-associated TCR beta chains were confirmed in vitro to be specific for cytomegalovirus antigens. A later analysis associated 15,000 or so TCR beta sequences with specific HLA alleles at a false discovery rate of 0.05.

Library preparation was by the immunoSEQ multiplex PCR assay. For the multiplex PCR, a mixture combining 60 forward primers for TCR Vbeta segments and 13 reverse primers for TCR Jbeta segments was used. Amplification of the CDR3 region of rearranged TCR beta genes was performed with a multiplex PCR assay on genomic DNA. The amplified TCR beta libraries were sequenced on the Illumina HiSeq System as 87-base-pair reads. Processing in the source paper ran as follows. In a later analysis, approximately 74 million unique TCR beta chains were counted across the roughly 610 repertoires, and roughly 9.9 million of these chains were shared by at least two donors. To remove PCR and sequencing errors, raw reads were error-corrected and collapsed into unique sequences using a nearest-neighbor algorithm that merged closely related sequences. CDR3 sequences were aligned to IMGT reference sequences to assign V, D and J gene segments. For a sequence to be retained, a match of at least six nucleotides to both a V gene segment and a J gene segment was required. A rearrangement was called productive if the CDR3 had no stop codons and remained in frame with V and J, and every other rearrangement was called non-productive. CDR3 was defined according to IMGT convention as the region running from the second conserved V-encoded cysteine to the conserved J-encoded phenylalanine. In an earlier analysis of around 570 of the donors, sequences lacking an unambiguous match to a single V gene segment were excluded. An earlier analysis of a few hundred of the donors classified V segments as functional when productive rearrangements were above 56.7% and as segregating when the standard deviation between donors was above 5%. To diagnose cytomegalovirus status from the catalog of TCR beta chain sequences, a statistical classification framework was built. In a later analysis, TCR nucleotide sequences were compared against IMGT/GENE-DB human TR gene sequences so that V and J genes could be assigned. Using the TCRdist pipeline, a later analysis assigned CDR3 sequences along with most-parsimonious VDJ recombination scenarios. In a later analysis, every TCR beta chain was defined by the combination of its CDR3 amino acid sequence and its V-gene family, and reads without a unique V-gene family were dropped. To address suspected cross-contamination and a sequencing artifact, a later analysis removed around 600 highly shared, low-generation-probability nucleotide sequences. For each public chain, a later analysis derived a clonal expansion index from normalized ranks of inferred template counts within each repertoire. Generation probabilities in a later analysis came from a VDJ recombination model fitted to out-of-frame rearrangements, and those results were checked against IGoR. In a later analysis, hypergeometric tests were used to score TCR-TCR, TCR-HLA and TCR-CMV co-occurrence, with a repertoire-size bias correction applied to TCR pairs. In a later analysis, false discovery rates were estimated by permuting HLA or CMV assignments 20 times. In a later analysis, co-occurring TCRs were grouped with DBSCAN, and TCRdist sequence similarity was added when clustering was performed within HLA-allele-positive subsets. Co-occurrence clustering excluded repertoires with fewer than 30,000 or more than 120,000 public chains, plus five with anomalous nucleotide sharing. This is the immuneACCESS table as TCRdb keeps it, with only in-frame sequences that have V and J called. A part of the clones is gone; compared with another copy, unresolved V genes explain less than half, and the rest is unexplained. Clone size and the V and J calls come from that table; the DNA yielded D and trimming. Recorded for this sample are 57,000 or so clones; around 72% of them occurred a single time. Together, the top ten hold about 53% of the sample.

The germline V gene provides CDR1 MDHEN and CDR2 SYDVKM. For this chain, trimming is 5 bases at the V end and 3 bases at the J end, and the number of junction bases without a gene match is 6. Counted from cysteine to phenylalanine, this CDR3 has 15 amino acids. Just CDR3 DNA is preserved here, 45 bases in frame from base 1. In total, approximately 610 healthy bone marrow donors made up the cohort. Cohort members were all nominally healthy when sampled, although unrecorded immune exposures were likely present. The donor was CMV seropositive and belonged to the group of around 300 seropositive cohort members. Every donor gave a peripheral blood sample, and the peripheral blood mononuclear cells from that sample were used for TCR beta sequencing. The Qiagen DNeasy Blood Extraction Kit was used to extract genomic DNA from the blood cell samples. In the case of this clone: Its target antigen remains unknown. Per-base quality was not reported, and no clone a single base away is much larger than it.

This TCR derives from a man aged 45-65 years in good health and CMV-seropositive. Material: PBMCs. Recombination connected TRBV28 to TRBJ2-2; TRBD1 agrees with 7 junctional bases. The nucleotide sequence is given as TGTGCCAGCAGTCCGGGACAGCGTGACACCGGGGAGCTGTTTTTT. It translates to CASSPGQRDTGELFF. Supplemented by the reference TRBV28 and TRBJ2-2 proteins around the CDR3, the complete variable domain is DVKVTQSSRYLVKRTGEKVFLECVQDMDHENMFWYRQDPGLGLRLIYFSYDVKMKEKGDIPEGYSVSREKKERFSLILESASTNQTSMYLCASSPGQRDTGELFFGEGSRLTVL.